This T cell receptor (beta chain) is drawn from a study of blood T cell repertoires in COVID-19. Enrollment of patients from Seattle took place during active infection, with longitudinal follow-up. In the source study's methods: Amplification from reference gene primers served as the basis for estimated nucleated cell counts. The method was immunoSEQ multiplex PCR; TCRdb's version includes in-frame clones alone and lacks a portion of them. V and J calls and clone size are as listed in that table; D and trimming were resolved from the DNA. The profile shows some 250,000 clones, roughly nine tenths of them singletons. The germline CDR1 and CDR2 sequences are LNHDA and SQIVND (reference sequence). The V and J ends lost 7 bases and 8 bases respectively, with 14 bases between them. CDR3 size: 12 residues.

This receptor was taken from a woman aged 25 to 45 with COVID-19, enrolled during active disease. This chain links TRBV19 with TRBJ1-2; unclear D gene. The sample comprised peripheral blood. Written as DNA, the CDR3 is TGTGCCAGTACCGTGGGTTCTAGGGGCTACACCTTC. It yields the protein CASTVGSRGYTF. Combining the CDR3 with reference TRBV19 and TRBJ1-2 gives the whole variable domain DGGITQSPKYLFRKEGQNVTLSCEQNLNHDAMYWYRQDPGQGLRLIYYSQIVNDFQKGDIAEGYSVSREKKESFPLTVTSAQKNPTAFYLCASTVGSRGYTFGSGTRLTVV.